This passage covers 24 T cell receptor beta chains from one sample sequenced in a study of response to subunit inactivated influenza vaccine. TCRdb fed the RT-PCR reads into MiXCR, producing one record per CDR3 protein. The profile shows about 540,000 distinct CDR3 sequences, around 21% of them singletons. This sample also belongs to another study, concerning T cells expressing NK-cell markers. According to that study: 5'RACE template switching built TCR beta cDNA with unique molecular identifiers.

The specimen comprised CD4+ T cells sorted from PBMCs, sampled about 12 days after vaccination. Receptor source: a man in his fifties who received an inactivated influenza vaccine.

The DNA of the CDR3 is TGTGCCAGCAGCTTAGGGCACCTGGGGTCCTACGAGCAGTACTTC. Its translation: CASSLGHLGSYEQYF. The chain is built from TRBV7-6 and TRBJ2-7, with D unresolved. The germline V and J ends were trimmed by 1 base and 1 base, with 11 bases remaining between them. The CDR3 extends over 15 amino acids. Germline V gene lookup returns CDR1 SGHVS and CDR2 FNYEAQ.

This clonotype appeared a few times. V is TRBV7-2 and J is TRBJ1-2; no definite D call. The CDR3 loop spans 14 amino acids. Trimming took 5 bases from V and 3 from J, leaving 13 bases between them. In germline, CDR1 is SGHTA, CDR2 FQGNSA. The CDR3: CASSPSGSYYGYTF. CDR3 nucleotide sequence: TGTGCCAGCAGCCCCTCGGGGAGCTACTATGGCTACACCTTC.

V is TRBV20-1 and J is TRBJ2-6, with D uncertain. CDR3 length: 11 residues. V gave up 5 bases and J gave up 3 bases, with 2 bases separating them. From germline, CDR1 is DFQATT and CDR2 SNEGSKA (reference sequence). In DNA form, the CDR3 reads TGCAGTGCTCTTGGGGCCAACGTCCTGACTTTC. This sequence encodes CSALGANVLTF.

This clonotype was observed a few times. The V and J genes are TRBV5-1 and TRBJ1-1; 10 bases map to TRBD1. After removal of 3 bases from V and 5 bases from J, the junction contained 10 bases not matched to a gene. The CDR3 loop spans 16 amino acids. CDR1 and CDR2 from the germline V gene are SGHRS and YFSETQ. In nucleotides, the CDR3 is TGCGCCAGCAGCTCGATCCGGGACAGGGGAGGTACTGAAGCTTTCTTT. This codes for CASSSIRDRGGTEAFF.

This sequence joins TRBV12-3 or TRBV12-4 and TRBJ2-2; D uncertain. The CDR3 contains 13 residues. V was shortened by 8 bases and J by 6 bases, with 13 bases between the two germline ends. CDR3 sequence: CASSIGYPGELFF. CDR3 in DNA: TGTGCCAGCTCTATAGGATATCCCGGGGAGCTGTTTTTT.

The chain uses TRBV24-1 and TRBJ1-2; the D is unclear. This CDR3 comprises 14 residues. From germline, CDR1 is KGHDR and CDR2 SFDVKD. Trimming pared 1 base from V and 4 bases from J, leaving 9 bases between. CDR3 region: CATSDFYSSYGYTF. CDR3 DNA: TGTGCCACCAGTGATTTTTACAGTTCCTATGGCTACACCTTC.

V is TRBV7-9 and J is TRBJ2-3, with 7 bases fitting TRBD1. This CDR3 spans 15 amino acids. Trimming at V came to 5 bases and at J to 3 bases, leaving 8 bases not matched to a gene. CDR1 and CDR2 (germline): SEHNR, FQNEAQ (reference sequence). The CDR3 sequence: CASSPDDRVTDTQYF. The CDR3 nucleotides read TGTGCCAGCAGCCCAGACGACAGGGTGACAGATACGCAGTATTTT.

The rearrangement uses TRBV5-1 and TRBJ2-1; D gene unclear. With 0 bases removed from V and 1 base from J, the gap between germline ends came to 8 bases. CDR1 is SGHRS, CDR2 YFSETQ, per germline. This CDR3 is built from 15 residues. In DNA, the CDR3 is TGCGCCAGCAGCTTGGAGTCCGCTTCCTACAATGAGCAGTTCTTC. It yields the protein CASSLESASYNEQFF.

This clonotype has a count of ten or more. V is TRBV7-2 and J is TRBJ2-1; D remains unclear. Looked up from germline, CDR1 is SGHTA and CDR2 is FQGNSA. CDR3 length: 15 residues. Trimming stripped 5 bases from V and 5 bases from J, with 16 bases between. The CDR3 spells CASSPRGTENNEQFF. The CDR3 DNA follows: TGTGCCAGCAGCCCCCGCGGTACGGAGAACAATGAGCAGTTCTTC.

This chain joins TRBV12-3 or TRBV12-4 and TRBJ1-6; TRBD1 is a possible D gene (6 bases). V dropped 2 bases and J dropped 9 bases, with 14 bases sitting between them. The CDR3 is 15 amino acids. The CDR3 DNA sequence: TGTGCCAGCAGTTTATCCCAGGGGTTAGGTTCACCCCTCCACTTT. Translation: CASSLSQGLGSPLHF.

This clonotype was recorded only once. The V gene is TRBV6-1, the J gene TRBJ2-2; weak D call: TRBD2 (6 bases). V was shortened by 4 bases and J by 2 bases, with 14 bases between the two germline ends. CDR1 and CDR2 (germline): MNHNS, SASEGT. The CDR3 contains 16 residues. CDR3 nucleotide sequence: TGTGCCAGCAGTGCGAGACCGGGACTCAACACCGGGGAGCTGTTTTTT. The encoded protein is CASSARPGLNTGELFF.

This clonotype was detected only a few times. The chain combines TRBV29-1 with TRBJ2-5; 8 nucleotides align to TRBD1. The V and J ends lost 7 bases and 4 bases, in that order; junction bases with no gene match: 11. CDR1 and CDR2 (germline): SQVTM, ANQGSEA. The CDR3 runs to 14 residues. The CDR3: CSASGQGSVETQYF. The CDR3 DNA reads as TGCAGCGCTAGTGGACAGGGTAGCGTAGAGACCCAGTACTTC.

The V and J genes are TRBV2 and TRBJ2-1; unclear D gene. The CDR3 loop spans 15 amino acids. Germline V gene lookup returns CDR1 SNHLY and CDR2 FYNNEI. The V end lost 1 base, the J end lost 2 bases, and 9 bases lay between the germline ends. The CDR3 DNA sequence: TGTGCCAGCAGTGAAGGGATCGCGACCTACAATGAGCAGTTCTTC. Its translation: CASSEGIATYNEQFF.

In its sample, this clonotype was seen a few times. CDR3 in DNA: TGTGCCAGCAGCCAAGATTTGGCGGCAGGTTACGAGCAGTACTTC. It encodes CASSQDLAAGYEQYF. The rearrangement links TRBV14 to TRBJ2-7; D remains unclear. Trimming removed 0 bases from V and 4 bases from J, with 13 bases in between. The length of the CDR3 is 15 residues. Looked up from germline, CDR1 is SGHDN and CDR2 is FVKESK.

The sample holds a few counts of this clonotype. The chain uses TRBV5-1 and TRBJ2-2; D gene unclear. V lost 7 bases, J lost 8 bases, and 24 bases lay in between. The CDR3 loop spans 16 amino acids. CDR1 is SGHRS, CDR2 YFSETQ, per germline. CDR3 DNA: TGCGCCAGCGTCGAATCCCCCCGGGCACAGAGGGGGGAGCTGTTTTTT. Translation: CASVESPRAQRGELFF.

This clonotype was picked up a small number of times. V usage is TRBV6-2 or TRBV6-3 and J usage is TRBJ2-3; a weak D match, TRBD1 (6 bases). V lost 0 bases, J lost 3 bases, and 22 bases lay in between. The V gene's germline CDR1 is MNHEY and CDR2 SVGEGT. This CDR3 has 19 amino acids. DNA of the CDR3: TGTGCCAGCAGTTACTCACAGGGAAGGGGGTTAGCAGGAACAGATACGCAGTATTTT. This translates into CASSYSQGRGLAGTDTQYF.

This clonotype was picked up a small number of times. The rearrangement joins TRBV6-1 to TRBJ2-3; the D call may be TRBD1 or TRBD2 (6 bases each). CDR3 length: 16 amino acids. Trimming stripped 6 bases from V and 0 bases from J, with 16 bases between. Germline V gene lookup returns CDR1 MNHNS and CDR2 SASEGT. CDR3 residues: CASRGGREYSTDTQYF. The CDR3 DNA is TGTGCCAGCAGGGGGGGCAGGGAGTATAGCACAGATACGCAGTATTTT.

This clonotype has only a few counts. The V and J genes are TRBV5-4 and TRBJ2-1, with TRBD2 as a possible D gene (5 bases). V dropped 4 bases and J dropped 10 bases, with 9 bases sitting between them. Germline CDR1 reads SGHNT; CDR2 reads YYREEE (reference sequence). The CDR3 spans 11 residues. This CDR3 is CASSPGKEQFF. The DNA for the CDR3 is TGTGCCAGCAGCCCCGGGAAGGAGCAGTTCTTC.

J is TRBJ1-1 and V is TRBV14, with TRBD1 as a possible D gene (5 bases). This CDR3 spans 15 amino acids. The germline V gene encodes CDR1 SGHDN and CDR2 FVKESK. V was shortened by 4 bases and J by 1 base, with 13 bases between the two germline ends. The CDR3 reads CASSRLDTWNTEAFF. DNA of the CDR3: TGTGCCAGCAGCCGCCTGGACACCTGGAACACTGAAGCTTTCTTT. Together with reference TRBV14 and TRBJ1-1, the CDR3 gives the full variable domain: EAGVTQFPSHSVIEKGQTVTLRCDPISGHDNLYWYRRVMGKEIKFLLHFVKESKQDESGMPNNRFLAERTGGTYSTLKVQPAELEDSGVYFCASSRLDTWNTEAFFGQGTRLTVV.

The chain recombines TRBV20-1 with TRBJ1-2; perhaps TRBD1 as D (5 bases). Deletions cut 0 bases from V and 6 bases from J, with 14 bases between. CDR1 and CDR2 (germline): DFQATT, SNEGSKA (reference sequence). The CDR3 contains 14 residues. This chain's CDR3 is CSARDPRRADGYTF. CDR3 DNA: TGCAGTGCTAGAGACCCCCGCAGGGCGGATGGCTACACCTTC.

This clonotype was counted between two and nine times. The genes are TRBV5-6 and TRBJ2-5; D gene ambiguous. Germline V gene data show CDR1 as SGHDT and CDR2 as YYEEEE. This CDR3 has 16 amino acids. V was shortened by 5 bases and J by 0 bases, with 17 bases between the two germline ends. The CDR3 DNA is TGTGCCAGCAGTCTCTTACTGGCCCGGTACCAAGAGACCCAGTACTTC. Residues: CASSLLLARYQETQYF.

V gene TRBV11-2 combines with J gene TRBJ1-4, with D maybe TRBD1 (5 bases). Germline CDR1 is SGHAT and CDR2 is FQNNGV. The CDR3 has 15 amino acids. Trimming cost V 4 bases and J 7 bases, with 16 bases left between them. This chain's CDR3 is CASSWDRPAGEKLFF. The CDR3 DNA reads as TGTGCCAGCAGCTGGGACCGCCCGGCGGGTGAAAAACTGTTTTTT.

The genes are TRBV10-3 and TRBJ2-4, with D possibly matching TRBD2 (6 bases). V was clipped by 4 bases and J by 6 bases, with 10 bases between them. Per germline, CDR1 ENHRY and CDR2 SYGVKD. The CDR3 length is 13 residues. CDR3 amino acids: CAISVRLGNIQYF. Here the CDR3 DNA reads TGTGCCATCAGTGTACGACTAGGAAACATTCAGTACTTC.

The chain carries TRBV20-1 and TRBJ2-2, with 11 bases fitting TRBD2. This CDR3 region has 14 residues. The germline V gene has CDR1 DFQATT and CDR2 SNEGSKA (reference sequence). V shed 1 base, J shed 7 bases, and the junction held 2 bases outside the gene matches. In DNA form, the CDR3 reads TGCAGTGCTAGAGCACTAGCGGGGGTCGGGGAGCTGTTTTTT. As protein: CSARALAGVGELFF.